Included here is one T cell receptor (beta chain) sequence, with context. The target antigen is unknown. The CDR3 runs to 14 residues. The germline V gene has CDR1 MNHEY and CDR2 SMNVEV (reference sequence). V lost 2 bases and J lost 7, with 12 bases in between. The split of CD4+ cells yielded CD45RA+ naive and CD45RA-negative memory subsets. The data were obtained in a study of shared clonotypes between healthy human individuals. Repertoires were generated with immunoSEQ multiplex PCR, while TCRdb's copy carries only in-frame clones and drops some. The sample lists roughly 2 million clones, 95% occurring once. The study's findings and limits: Some naive CD4 clonotypes, 4% to 6%, turned up in common across four donors. Donor scarcity curtailed the genetic and exposure-history diversity represented herein.

Sequencing input: naive CD4+ T cells sorted from blood. Subset specified: CD45RA+ positively selected. This TCR was sampled from a man aged 18 to 30 in good health. This chain joins TRBV27 and TRBJ2-1; D may correspond to TRBD1 or TRBD2 (5 bases each). The CDR3 sequence is CASSLRDGWNEQFF. In nucleotides, the CDR3 is TGTGCCAGCAGTTTAAGGGACGGTTGGAATGAGCAGTTCTTC.